This T cell receptor (beta chain) was sequenced for a study of HIV-infected children after antiretroviral therapy interruption. The TCR library was built from RNA with a 3' RACE protocol and unique molecular identifiers. TCRdb processed the 3' RACE reads anew with MiXCR; each CDR3 protein has one entry. Of under 50,000 distinct CDR3 sequences listed, roughly 4.5% were seen once; the top ten hold 0.7%. The treatment: PENTA 11 planned treatment interruption arm or continuous ART arm. From germline, CDR1 is LNHDA and CDR2 SQIVND (reference sequence). V shed 5 bases and J 7 bases; nucleotides not matched to a gene: 10. This CDR3 is 15 amino acids long. This clonotype was counted ten times or more.

The origin of this receptor is a pool of human donors with HIV. The sample in question was CD45RA+ CD4+ T cells from PBMCs, pooled from several time points, obtained from a donor given antiretroviral therapy, either interrupted or continuous. Subset indicated: naive CD4+ CD45RA+ CD45RO- T cells. The V call is TRBV19, the J call TRBJ2-1, with 8 bases that match TRBD1. CDR3 region: CASSFRTGPLNEQFF. CDR3 sequence (DNA): TGTGCCAGTAGTTTCCGGACAGGGCCCTTGAATGAGCAGTTCTTC.